This entry concerns a single T cell receptor (beta chain). Its antigen is unknown. No base quality information exists; no much larger clone differs at one position. From cysteine to phenylalanine, the CDR3 is 15 amino acids long. Just CDR3 DNA is preserved here, 45 bases in frame from base 1. CDR1 and CDR2, per the germline V gene (reference sequence), are LGHDT and YNNKEL. Trimming accounts for 2 bases at V and 7 bases at J, while the number of junction bases matched to no gene is 6. Participants in the prospective study were aged roughly 18 to 89 years, lived in 24 United States geographic areas, and enrolled through a virtual design. In the prospective study, cohorts were assigned on the basis of participant-reported clinical history obtained from a screening survey and a study questionnaire. In the prospective study, mobile phlebotomists collected whole blood, serum and a nasopharyngeal or oropharyngeal swab from each participant. Over a roughly 2-month period, participants in the prospective study had the option of providing additional blood draws and questionnaires. Blood samples from the prospective study were shipped frozen or at room temperature prior to DNA extraction.

TCRbeta CDR3 regions were amplified from genomic DNA using the immunoSEQ Assay, a bias-controlled multiplex PCR. Processing in the source paper ran as follows. The number of nucleated cells in each sample was estimated by amplification of reference gene primers within the assay. To quantify the absolute abundance of each unique TCRbeta CDR3 rearrangement, sequence reads were collapsed and filtered. For each sample, productive Simpson clonality was calculated by taking the square root of Simpson's diversity index across productive rearrangements. TCRdb carries this immuneACCESS record with in-frame sequences only. Its versions omit some clonotypes, under half of them owing to an unresolved V gene in the studies checked, with the rest unexplained. The D gene and trimming were derived from the DNA, and the V and J assignments and clone size from that table. Within this sample are roughly 230,000 clones, with 80% to 90% of them counted one time only. 7.2% of the sample goes to the ten largest clones.

The data were taken from a study of blood T cell repertoires in COVID-19 (dated by TCRdb to 2018 to 2021). Regarding the study in general: Recovered participants in ImmuneRACE Cohort 3 were defined as having two consecutive negative NP/OP PCR tests, clearance from a healthcare professional, or resolution of symptoms. Collaborator samples came from the United States, Italy and Spain and covered acute and convalescent phases of COVID-19. The material from the prospective study consisted of cDNA or gDNA derived from T cells, B-cell-depleted T cells, or PBMCs. The dataset comprised deeply sampled blood TCRbeta repertoires from subjects exposed to, actively infected with, or recovered from COVID-19. A freely available public database, intended as a resource for researchers studying the immune response to SARS-CoV-2, is where the repertoires were released. Samples were obtained from the ongoing ImmuneRACE study (first 160 participants) and from over 1,000 subjects provided by 6 global collaborators. The sample metadata nearly always contained a de-identified subject ID, COVID-19 status, age in years and sex. Where HLA class I and class II types were available, the types were taken from metadata supplied by the sample provider, not from assay-based typing. The study at large found these results: How much clinical and demographic metadata was included differed by source and by participant, and the metadata was provided uncurated.

The clonotype originates from a man under 40 in a cohort exposed to, infected with or recovered from COVID-19 (not recorded which). Specimen: PBMCs or T cells enriched from blood (not recorded which). The chain is assembled from TRBV3-1 (or the pseudogene TRBV3-2) and TRBJ2-1, with 9 bases aligning to TRBD2. The CDR3 is CASSQFSGSRNEQFF. The DNA is as follows: TGTGCCAGCAGCCAATTTAGCGGGAGTCGGAATGAGCAGTTCTTC.